The sequence of this T cell receptor (beta chain) was determined in a study of blood T cells in healthy people across ages (dated by TCRdb to the mid-2010s). About the full investigation: Template switching captured roughly one uniquely barcoded TCR beta cDNA molecule per two T cells in model experiments. The donors were divided into four age groups: young (average around 17 years), middle-aged (around 41), aged (about 56) and long-lived (roughly 82). Using deep sequencing normalized with unique cDNA molecular identifiers, the study measured how TCR beta repertoire diversity changes with age. Two additional independent replicas of 1 million unique cDNA reads from the same blood draw were analyzed for two donors (one aged 18 to 30 and one aged 80 or older). Paper-wide results and their limitations: Compared with the aged group, more naive CD4+ T cells, fewer expanded clones and increased TCR diversity were shown by the long-lived group, suggesting age selection. Bulk unsorted PBMC profiling prevented conclusive comparison of naive and antigen-experienced compartments. A strong correlation was found between observed TCR beta diversity and the percentage of naive T cells measured by flow cytometry. Donor CMV infection status was unknown, potentially confounding age-related changes in expanded clonotypes. Total diversity estimates from one million sequenced T cells were considered lower bounds and underestimates. As age increased, observed TCR beta diversity per million T cells dropped in a roughly linear way, and a significant reduction was already evident by age approximately 40.

About this clonotype: Its specific antigen is unknown. Within one base of it there is no much larger clone, and no base qualities were kept.

V loses 4 bases of germline sequence and J loses 11 bases, and the interval between the two ends is 9 bases. Its CDR3 holds 12 amino acids, cysteine through phenylalanine. The entry retains the CDR3 DNA only, 36 bases that are in frame from base 1. CDR1 and CDR2 (SGHTA, FQGNSA) derive from the germline V gene. The receptor library was made with 5' RACE. Sequencing took place on an Illumina HiSeq 2500. The second PCR ran for roughly 7 to 11 cycles and used a J-beta primer mix along with a sample-barcoded 5' primer. A template-switch 5' adaptor carrying 12 random nucleotides introduced a unique molecular identifier onto each TCR beta cDNA molecule. Each sample yielded at least 3 million CDR3-containing paired-end reads. The Mint cDNA synthesis kit, primed by a TRBC-specific oligonucleotide, was used to synthesize first-strand cDNA from all RNA. After uracil-DNA glycosylase treatment, a first 18-cycle PCR used universal primers M1SS and BC2_uni_R on all cDNA. Per the source publication's procedure: For normalization, 1 million high-quality reads were randomly selected from each sample, with every read carrying a distinct molecular identifier. Instead of being binned into consensus sequences, reads that shared molecular identifiers were thrown out. MiTCR, set to a Q25 quality threshold and the strictest error-elimination algorithm, was used for CDR3 identification, clonotype clustering and error correction. A nonparametric unseen species model with Euler transformation was used to estimate lower-bound total TCR beta diversity. The public reads were quality trimmed at Q25 with fastp and then assembled into clones with MiXCR by TCRdb, keeping productive beta chains. Each entry merges the rows of one CDR3 protein and shows their most common DNA and genes. The V and J calls were not made by the authors but by TCRdb's processing. The sample table holds about 840,000 distinct CDR3 sequences, of which about 28% were seen once. Together, the top ten hold roughly a tenth of the sample.

Donors were a few dozen systemically healthy Caucasian individuals from Russia aged roughly 6 to 100 years. Around 9.8 milliliters of peripheral blood were collected from each donor into EDTA-treated Vacutainer tubes. Ficoll-Paque density-gradient centrifugation was used to isolate PBMCs, with at least 6.5 million obtained per sample. Trizol reagent was used to extract total RNA from PBMCs, with at least 5 micrograms per sample. Naive CD45RAhigh/CD27high T cell percentages were measured by flow cytometry on a PBMC aliquot from every donor. A further study also used this sample, focusing on T cells of mothers and their children. The second study, in turn, reports: Nine systemically healthy Caucasian individuals served as donors, namely three mothers together with their six children. cDNA synthesis consumed the entire amount of extracted RNA, loaded at 1.5 ug RNA in each 15 ul reaction. In the second PCR, the M1S primer introduced both the sample barcodes and 2-4 random nucleotides. Each mother yielded over 8.5 million TCR beta CDR3 reads and each child 3 million or so reads. Thymic selection shapes the output of TCR recombination in a similar way in related and unrelated pairs, and inherited differences have a minor effect. Normalized repertoire overlap was always found to be slightly, but never significantly, higher in related mother-child pairs than in unrelated mother-child pairs. With a sensitivity of 90 to 100 clones per million clonotypes, no persistent microchimeric T cell clones were detected. To look for features that set related mother-child pairs apart from unrelated individuals, the researchers ran deep NGS to compare the TCR beta repertoires of mothers and children. Mothers averaged roughly 40 +/- 4 years of age and children averaged around 10 +/- 4 years. Libraries were sequenced on Illumina HiSeq 2000 with 100+100 nt paired-end reads after adapter ligation with NEBNext reagents. To avoid cross-contamination, the mother libraries and the child libraries were prepared a month apart and sequenced in separate runs. Each donor had between about 450,000 and 2,100,000 distinct TCR beta clonotypes identified. Naive TCR beta clonotypes were estimated from low-frequency clonotypes matched to each donor's FACS-determined naive share, without sorting.

Specimen: blood. The sequence joins TRBV7-2 to TRBJ1-6; no D segment can be confidently identified. The receptor was isolated from a woman in her thirties or forties in good health. The bases read TGTGCCAGCAGCTCCTTTCGAGCACCCCTCCACTTT. Translated, this gives CASSSFRAPLHF. This CDR3, with the reference TRBV7-2 and TRBJ1-6 proteins standing in past its ends, gives the full variable domain GAGVSQSPSNKVTEKGKDVELRCDPISGHTALYWYRQSLGQGLEFLIYFQGNSAPDKSGLPSDRFSAERTGGSVSTLTIQRTQQEDSAVYLCASSSFRAPLHFGNGTRLTVT.